This TCR beta chain was captured by sequencing in a study of T cells after somatic rescue of genetic block. Germline V gene lookup returns CDR1 SGHRS and CDR2 YFSETQ. V was clipped by 4 bases and J by 5 bases, with 15 bases between them. The CDR3 length is 15 residues. Using immunoSEQ multiplex PCR, the repertoire was profiled, and TCRdb retains in-frame clones only, with some absent. The sample has 85,000 to 100,000 clones, about 90% seen once; the top ten hold roughly 1.7%. Sequencing used peripheral blood mononuclear cells (PBMCs). The TCR was taken from a woman aged 18-35 years. The chain uses TRBV5-1 and TRBJ1-4; tentative D call: TRBD1 (6 bases). Written as DNA, the CDR3 is TGCGCCAGCAGCAGGGACAACACCTTGAATGAAAAACTGTTTTTT. Amino acid sequence: CASSRDNTLNEKLFF.